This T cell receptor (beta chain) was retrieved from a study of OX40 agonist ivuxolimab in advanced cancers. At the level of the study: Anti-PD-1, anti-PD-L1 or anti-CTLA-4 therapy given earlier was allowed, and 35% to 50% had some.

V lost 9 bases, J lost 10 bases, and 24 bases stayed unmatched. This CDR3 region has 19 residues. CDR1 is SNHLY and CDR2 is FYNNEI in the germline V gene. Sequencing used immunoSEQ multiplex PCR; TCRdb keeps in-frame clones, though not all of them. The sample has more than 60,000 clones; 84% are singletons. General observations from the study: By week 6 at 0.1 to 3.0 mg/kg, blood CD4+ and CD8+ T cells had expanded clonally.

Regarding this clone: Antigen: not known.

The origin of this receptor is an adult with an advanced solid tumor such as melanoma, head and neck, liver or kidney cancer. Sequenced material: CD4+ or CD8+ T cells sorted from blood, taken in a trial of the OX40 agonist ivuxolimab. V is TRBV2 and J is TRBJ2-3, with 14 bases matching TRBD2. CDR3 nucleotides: TGTGCCAGTAACTACACCACCGGGACTAGCGGGAGCATACCACTCCCGCAGTATTTT. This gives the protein CASNYTTGTSGSIPLPQYF. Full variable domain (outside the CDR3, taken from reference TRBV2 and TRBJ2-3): EPEVTQTPSHQVTQMGQEVILRCVPISNHLYFYWYRQILGQKVEFLVSFYNNEISEKSEIFDDQFSVERPDGSNFTLKIRSTKLEDSAMYFCASNYTTGTSGSIPLPQYFGPGTRLTVL.